This T cell receptor (beta chain) emerged from a study of cytomegalovirus exposure and HLA in healthy donors. The PCR contained 60 Vbeta and 13 Jbeta primers. Profiled with immunoSEQ multiplex PCR; TCRdb holds only in-frame clones, not every one. The sample yields fewer than 200,000 clones, nearly 80% seen once. Sequenced material: PBMCs. The sequence was collected from a woman in her forties or fifties in good health and CMV-seropositive.

The CDR3 DNA is TGTGCCAGCAGAACCACAGGAGGGGTGGGCGAGCAGTACTTC. Translating gives CASRTTGGVGEQYF. The rearrangement links TRBV6-6 to TRBJ2-7, with a possible D match to TRBD2 (6 bases). Germline V gene data show CDR1 as MNHNY and CDR2 as SVGAGI (reference sequence). Trimming took 6 bases from V and 6 from J, leaving 18 bases between them. This CDR3 is built from 14 residues.